Listed below are T cell receptor beta chains from one sample, sequenced in a study of beta chain features in type 1 diabetes. The assay was immunoSEQ multiplex PCR, and TCRdb's table has in-frame clones only and misses some. The sample carries about 250,000 clones, 13% to 15% recorded once. What was sequenced was naive CD4+ T cells from blood. These receptors were taken from a woman between 35 and 50 years old in good health. Each CDR3 is given with its conserved first and last residue. Each record gives: J gene, V gene, CDR3 protein.

TRBJ2-4 | TRBV6-1 | CASSEAGLPTGGSAKNIQYF
TRBJ2-3 | TRBV5-4 | CASSSGLAGLTDTQYF
TRBJ2-5 | TRBV7-8 | CASSHAAGGRETQYF
TRBJ1-2 | TRBV19 | CASSSLGTGYGYTF
TRBJ2-2 | TRBV11-2 | CASSSTGPPGELFF
TRBJ2-3 | TRBV19 | CASRKGLGGGTTDTQYF
TRBJ2-7 | TRBV14 | CASSQAGLLSTGEQYF
TRBJ2-5 | TRBV6-5 | CASRRAETQYF
TRBJ2-3 | TRBV18 | CASSNLPGQGTDTQYF
TRBJ2-3 | TRBV29-1 | CSVEAQGAGTQYF
TRBJ2-7 | TRBV5-1 | CASSWLAGRDEQYF